The rows below give T cell receptor beta chains drawn from one sample of a study of tumor-infiltrating lymphocytes in primary liver carcinoma. MiXCR, run by TCRdb on the multiplex PCR reads, gives a single entry per CDR3 protein. The sample carries 75,000 to 80,000 distinct CDR3 sequences, roughly two thirds recorded once. Sequencing was performed on tumor-adjacent normal liver tissue. The source of these receptors is a man in his forties with primary liver carcinoma and hepatitis B virus infection. Each CDR3 is given with its conserved first and last residue. Each record gives: CDR3 length, clone size, D gene, J gene, V gene, CDR3 DNA, CDR3 protein. D genes are given only for firm matches. The size of a clone is reported for some rows only, either as once, few or many, or as a class for expanded clones.

16 | . | . | TRBJ1-1 | TRBV10-2 | TGCGCCGGCACCCGTAAAGGGAAGGAAGGGAACACTGAAGCTTCCTTT | CAGTRKGKEGNTEASF
12 | . | . | TRBJ2-7 | TRBV6-2/TRBV6-3 | TGTGCCAGCAGTTACTCATCCCACGGACAGTACTTC | CASSYSSHGQYF
14 | few | . | TRBJ1-2 | TRBV4-3 | TGCACTAGCAGCCAAGTTGTGACAGGATCTGGCTACACCTTC | CTSSQVVTGSGYTF
16 | . | . | TRBJ1-6 | TRBV4-3 | TGCGCCAGCATCCTAGAATACAGGGTCGTGAATTCACCCCTCCACTTT | CASILEYRVVNSPLHF
15 | . | . | TRBJ2-6 | TRBV6-5 | TGTGCCAGCAGCTCACACGGGACTGGGGCCAACATCCTGACTTTC | CASSSHGTGANILTF
17 | . | . | TRBJ2-2 | TRBV6-6 | TGTGTCAGCAGGTACAACTTTGGGCACGCGAACACCGGGGAGCTGTTTTTT | CVSRYNFGHANTGELFF
16 | . | . | TRBJ2-5 | TRBV11-2 | TGTGCCAGCAACTTAGATACCGGCACCCCTTGGGAGACCCAGTACTTC | CASNLDTGTPWETQYF
14 | . | . | TRBJ2-7 | TRBV4-1 | TGCGCCAGCAGTCGAGTCGATACTTACTACGAGCAGTACTTC | CASSRVDTYYEQYF
12 | many | . | TRBJ2-7 | TRBV6-5 | TGTGCCACCCAGGACGGACGGAGCGAGCAGTACTTC | CATQDGRSEQYF
12 | . | TRBD1 | TRBJ2-7 | TRBV29-1 | TGCAGCACTTCGGGACAGGGAGAAGTGCAGTACTTC | CSTSGQGEVQYF
15 | . | . | TRBJ1-6 | TRBV20-1 | TGCAGTGCTAGCCCCCCGGGACTCCGTGATCCACCCCTCCACTTT | CSASPPGLRDPPLHF
16 | . | . | TRBJ2-7 | TRBV6-5 | TGTGCCAGCAGGCACGGACATGCAGCATCCTTTTACAATCAGTACTTC | CASRHGHAASFYNQYF
17 | . | . | TRBJ1-4 | TRBV4-1 | TGCGCCAGCAACCAAGAACGGACCTCCACAACTAATGAAAAACTGTTTTTT | CASNQERTSTTNEKLFF
20 | . | TRBD2 | TRBJ2-3 | TRBV7-9 | TGTGCCAGTAACTGGCCCCCGGGACTAGCGCGAGGGCCGGCTTCAGATACGCAGTATTTT | CASNWPPGLARGPASDTQYF
16 | few | . | TRBJ1-2 | TRBV4-1 | TGCGCCAGCTCGCAATCCGGGACAAGCGATTTCTATGGCTACACCTTC | CASSQSGTSDFYGYTF
12 | many | . | TRBJ1-1 | TRBV29-1 | TGCAGCGTGAAGGGGGTTAGAACTGAAGCTTTCTTT | CSVKGVRTEAFF
13 | . | . | TRBJ1-1 | TRBV29-1 | TGCAGCGTTTATTACAGTCTGAACACTGAAGCTTTCTTT | CSVYYSLNTEAFF
14 | . | TRBD2 | TRBJ2-7 | TRBV5-4 | TGTGCCAGTAGCTGGGACTACAGACCCCAGGAGCAGTACTTC | CASSWDYRPQEQYF
14 | . | . | TRBJ2-7 | TRBV6-1 | TGTGCCAGCAGTGAAATGGGGCAGGAGGACGAACAGTACTTC | CASSEMGQEDEQYF
14 | few | . | TRBJ2-5 | TRBV4-1 | TGCGCCAGCAGCTGGGGGGACACCCAAGAGACCCAGCATTTC | CASSWGDTQETQHF
13 | many | . | TRBJ1-6 | TRBV6-6 | TGTGCCAGCAGTGCGGACCGGCAAAGGCCCCTCCACTTT | CASSADRQRPLHF
17 | . | . | TRBJ2-7 | TRBV11-3 | TGTGCCAGCAGCTTAGATTTCGCACAGAGGGACTCCTATGACCAGTATTTC | CASSLDFAQRDSYDQYF
16 | . | TRBD1 | TRBJ2-1 | TRBV6-5 | TGTGTCAGCAGTTACCTTGGACAGGGGGTTTACAATGAACAGTTCTTC | CVSSYLGQGVYNEQFF
18 | . | . | TRBJ1-2 | TRBV29-1 | TGCAGCGTTGGGGCACCAACAGGAACTCAAGTAGCTAGCTATGGCTACACCTTC | CSVGAPTGTQVASYGYTF
15 | . | . | TRBJ1-5 | TRBV6-2/TRBV6-3 | TGTGCCAGTACTTTGGACAGTTATAGCGATCAGCCCCAGCATTTC | CASTLDSYSDQPQHF
17 | . | . | TRBJ2-3 | TRBV24-1 | TGTGTCACCAGTGATTCTTTAGCACAGGCAATTCTAGATTCGCAGTATTTT | CVTSDSLAQAILDSQYF
13 | once | . | TRBJ1-5 | TRBV6-2/TRBV6-3 | TGTGCCAGCACGGACTTCCTTAATCAACCCCAGCATTTT | CASTDFLNQPQHF
15 | . | . | TRBJ2-1 | TRBV29-1 | TGCAGCGTTGAAGAAGAACGGGACGGGAGCTACGGGCAATTCTTC | CSVEEERDGSYGQFF
14 | . | TRBD1 | TRBJ1-3 | TRBV13 | TGTGCCAGTCGGAACAGGGGGCCAGGAAACACCATATATTTT | CASRNRGPGNTIYF
14 | . | . | TRBJ1-6 | TRBV4-2 | TGTATCAGCAGCCAAGCACAGGATAATTCACCCCTCCACTTT | CISSQAQDNSPLHF
13 | . | . | TRBJ1-5 | TRBV10-3 | TGTGCCATCGGGAGGGGTAGCAATCAGCCCCAGCATTTT | CAIGRGSNQPQHF
15 | . | . | TRBJ2-1 | TRBV29-1 | TGCAGCGTTGAGGGCGGGCGGTCTTTTTTCAATGAGCAGTTCTTC | CSVEGGRSFFNEQFF
12 | . | . | TRBJ2-5 | TRBV11-2 | TGTGTCAGCAACTTAGTTGGCGGGACCCAGTACTTC | CVSNLVGGTQYF
15 | . | . | TRBJ2-1 | TRBV7-9 | TGTGCCAGCAGCTTAGGTGGGGGCCCCCAGGCTGAGCGGTTCTTC | CASSLGGGPQAERFF
20 | . | TRBD1 | TRBJ2-6 | TRBV4-2 | TGTGCCAGCAGCCAAGAGACGGAGGACAGGGTTTTCTCTGGGACCAACGTCCTGACTTTC | CASSQETEDRVFSGTNVLTF
17 | . | . | TRBJ2-3 | TRBV6-5 | TGTGCCAGCAGTTCCCGCGGGCAGCCGAGGGGCCCAGATATGCAGTTTTTT | CASSSRGQPRGPDMQFF
12 | . | . | TRBJ2-3 | TRBV10-3 | TGTGCCTGTGGTAATGAGATAGATACGCGGTATTTT | CACGNEIDTRYF
16 | . | . | TRBJ1-2 | TRBV5-1 | TGCACCAGCAGCTTGGGTCTTATTGGAACAACTGGTGGCTACACCTTC | CTSSLGLIGTTGGYTF
15 | . | . | TRBJ1-6 | TRBV19 | TGTGCCAGCCTGGAGGGCCCCTCCTATAATTCACCCCTCCACTTT | CASLEGPSYNSPLHF
14 | . | . | TRBJ2-4 | TRBV29-1 | TGCAGCGTTGAGGGGCAGGGCGTCGGGGACATTCGGTACTTC | CSVEGQGVGDIRYF
13 | . | TRBD1 | TRBJ1-2 | TRBV30 | TGTGCATGGACAGGACAGGACAACTATGGCTACACCTTC | CAWTGQDNYGYTF
15 | . | . | TRBJ2-2 | TRBV6-1 | TGTGCCAGCAGTGGCGAGTGGGACCTCACCGGGGAGTTGCTTTTT | CASSGEWDLTGELLF
13 | . | . | TRBJ2-3 | TRBV6-6 | TGTGGCGCATCGACAGGATCTGCAGATACGCAGTATTTT | CGASTGSADTQYF
14 | many | TRBD2 | TRBJ2-7 | TRBV28 | TGTGCCAGCAGTCTTCTAGCGGGGAACTACGAGCAGTACTTC | CASSLLAGNYEQYF
14 | . | TRBD1 | TRBJ2-3 | TRBV7-9 | TGTGCCAGCAGCCTAAGACAGGGGGCCACAGATACGTATTTT | CASSLRQGATDTYF
15 | . | . | TRBJ1-5 | TRBV6-2/TRBV6-3 | TGTGCCAGCAGCTCACAGGGCGGGAGCATTCAGCCCCAGCATTTT | CASSSQGGSIQPQHF
14 | . | . | TRBJ2-3 | TRBV14 | TGTGCCAGCAGCCAAGCAAGCATGAGCGATACGCAGTATTTT | CASSQASMSDTQYF
11 | . | . | TRBJ2-7 | TRBV29-1 | TGCGGCGTTGAAGAGGGATATGAGCAGTACTTC | CGVEEGYEQYF
16 | . | . | TRBJ2-6 | TRBV4-2 | TGTGCCAGCAGCCAGGATATAGCGTCTGGGGCCAACGTCCTGACTTTC | CASSQDIASGANVLTF
16 | . | . | TRBJ2-1 | TRBV7-8 | TGTGCCAGCAGCTTGGATGGGGGAGGCCCCTACAATGAGCAGTTCTTC | CASSLDGGGPYNEQFF
13 | . | TRBD2 | TRBJ2-2 | TRBV29-1 | TGCAGCGTCCGGACTAGCAGCACCTGGGAGCTGTTTTTT | CSVRTSSTWELFF